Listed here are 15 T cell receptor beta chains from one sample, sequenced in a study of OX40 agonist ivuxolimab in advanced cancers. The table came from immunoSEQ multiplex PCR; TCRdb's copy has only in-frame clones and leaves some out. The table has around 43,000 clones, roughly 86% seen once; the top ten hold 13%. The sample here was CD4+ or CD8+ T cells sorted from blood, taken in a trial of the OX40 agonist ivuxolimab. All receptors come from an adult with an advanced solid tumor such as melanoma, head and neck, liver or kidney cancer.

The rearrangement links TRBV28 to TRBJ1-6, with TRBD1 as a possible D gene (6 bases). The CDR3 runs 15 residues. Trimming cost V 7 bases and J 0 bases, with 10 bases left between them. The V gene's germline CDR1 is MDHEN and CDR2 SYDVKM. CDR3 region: CASTRGSSYNSPLHF. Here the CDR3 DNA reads TGTGCCAGCACCAGGGGAAGCTCCTATAATTCACCCCTCCACTTT.

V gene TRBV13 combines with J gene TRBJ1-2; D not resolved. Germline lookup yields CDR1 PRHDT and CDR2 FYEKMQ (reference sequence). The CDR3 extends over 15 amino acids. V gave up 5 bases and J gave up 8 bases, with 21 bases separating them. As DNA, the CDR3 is TGTGCCAGCAGCCCCCGTTTGTCGGGTTTGGGAGGCTACACCTTC. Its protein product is CASSPRLSGLGGYTF.

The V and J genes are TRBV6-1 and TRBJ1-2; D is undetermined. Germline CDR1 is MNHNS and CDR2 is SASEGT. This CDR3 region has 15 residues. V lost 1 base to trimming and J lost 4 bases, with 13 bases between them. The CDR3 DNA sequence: TGTGCCAGCAGTGAAGGGGGAAGGAGCTCCTATGGCTACACCTTC. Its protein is CASSEGGRSSYGYTF.

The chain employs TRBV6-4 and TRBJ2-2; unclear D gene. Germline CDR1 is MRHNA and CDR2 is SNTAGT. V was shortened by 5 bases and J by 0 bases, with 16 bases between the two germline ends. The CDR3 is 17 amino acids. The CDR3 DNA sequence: TGTGCCAGCAGTCCCCGGGCGTGGGTTACGAACACCGGGGAGCTGTTTTTT. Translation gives CASSPRAWVTNTGELFF.

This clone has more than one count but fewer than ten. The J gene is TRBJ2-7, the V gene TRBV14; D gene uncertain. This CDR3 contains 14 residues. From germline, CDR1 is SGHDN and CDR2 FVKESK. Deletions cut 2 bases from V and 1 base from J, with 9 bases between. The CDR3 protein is CASSQPDLSYEQYF. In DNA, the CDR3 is TGTGCCAGCAGCCAACCAGACCTTTCCTACGAGCAGTACTTC.

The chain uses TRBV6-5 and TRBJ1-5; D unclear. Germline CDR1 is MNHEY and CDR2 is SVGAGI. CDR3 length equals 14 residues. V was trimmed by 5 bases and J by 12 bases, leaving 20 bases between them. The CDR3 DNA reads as TGTGCCAGCAGTCCAAACTCCCCACACCAGAACCAGCATTTT. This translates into CASSPNSPHQNQHF.

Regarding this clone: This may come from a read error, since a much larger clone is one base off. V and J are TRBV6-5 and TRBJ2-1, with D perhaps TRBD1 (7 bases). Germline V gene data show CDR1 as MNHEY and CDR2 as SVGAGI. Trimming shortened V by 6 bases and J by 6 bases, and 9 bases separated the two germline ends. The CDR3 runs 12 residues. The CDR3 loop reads CASSQGGNEQFF. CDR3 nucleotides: TGTGCCAGCAGCCAGGGGGGCAATGAGCAGTTCTTC.

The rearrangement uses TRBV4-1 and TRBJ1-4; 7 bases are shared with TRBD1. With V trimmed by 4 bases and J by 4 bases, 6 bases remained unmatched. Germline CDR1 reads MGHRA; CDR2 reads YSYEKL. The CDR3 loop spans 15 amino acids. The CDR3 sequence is CASSLSTGVNEKLFF. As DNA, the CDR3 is TGCGCCAGCAGCCTGAGTACAGGGGTTAATGAAAAACTGTTTTTT.

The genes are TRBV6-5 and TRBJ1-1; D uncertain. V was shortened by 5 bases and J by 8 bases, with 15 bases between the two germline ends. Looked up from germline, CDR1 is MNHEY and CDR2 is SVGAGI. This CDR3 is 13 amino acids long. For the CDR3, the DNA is TGTGCCAGCAGTCCCCCAGGCCATGAGGAAGCTTTCTTT. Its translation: CASSPPGHEEAFF.

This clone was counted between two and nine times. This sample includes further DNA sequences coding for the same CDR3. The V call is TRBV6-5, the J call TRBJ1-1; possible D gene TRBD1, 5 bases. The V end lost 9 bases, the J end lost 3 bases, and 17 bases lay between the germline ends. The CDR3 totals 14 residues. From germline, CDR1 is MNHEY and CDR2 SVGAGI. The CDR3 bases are TGTGCCAGTTCGCTGGGGGGGGAGGACACTGAAGCTTTCTTT. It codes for CASSLGGEDTEAFF.

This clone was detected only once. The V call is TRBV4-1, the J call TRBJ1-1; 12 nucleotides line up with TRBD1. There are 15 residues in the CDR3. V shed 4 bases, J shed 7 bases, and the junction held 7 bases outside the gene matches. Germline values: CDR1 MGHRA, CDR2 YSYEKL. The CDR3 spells CASSPGTGGAGEAFF. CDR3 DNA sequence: TGCGCCAGCAGCCCCGGGACAGGGGGCGCGGGTGAAGCTTTCTTT.

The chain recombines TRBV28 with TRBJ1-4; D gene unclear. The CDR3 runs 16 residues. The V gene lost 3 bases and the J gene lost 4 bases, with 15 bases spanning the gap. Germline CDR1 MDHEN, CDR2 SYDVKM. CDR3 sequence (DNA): TGTGCCAGCAGTTTGATCGGAGGGAGCCTTAATGAAAAACTGTTTTTT. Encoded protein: CASSLIGGSLNEKLFF.

CDR3 nucleotides: TGTGCCAGCAGCGTGACCCGGGGGGGTTGGGCCGAGCAGTACTTC. The encoded protein is CASSVTRGGWAEQYF. The rearrangement joins TRBV13 to TRBJ2-7; 8 bases fit TRBD2. The CDR3 has 15 amino acids. Losses at the gene ends were 5 bases for V and 6 bases for J; bases not matched to a gene: 12. Germline CDR1 PRHDT, CDR2 FYEKMQ (reference sequence).

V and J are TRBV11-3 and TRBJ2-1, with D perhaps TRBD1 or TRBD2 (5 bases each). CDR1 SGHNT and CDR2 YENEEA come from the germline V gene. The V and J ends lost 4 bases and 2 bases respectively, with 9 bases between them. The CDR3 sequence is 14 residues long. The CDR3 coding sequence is TGTGCCAGCAGCTCCCGGGGCCCCTACAATGAGCAGTTCTTC. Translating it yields CASSSRGPYNEQFF.

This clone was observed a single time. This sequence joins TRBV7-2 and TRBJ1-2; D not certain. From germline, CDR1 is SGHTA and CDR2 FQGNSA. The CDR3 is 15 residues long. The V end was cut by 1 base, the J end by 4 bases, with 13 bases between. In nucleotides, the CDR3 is TGTGCCAGCAGCTTAGACAGACCCGAGCCCTATGGCTACACCTTC. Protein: CASSLDRPEPYGYTF.